This TCR beta chain was recovered during a study of blood T cell repertoires in COVID-19 (TCRdb year 2020). With respect to the entire study: Samples from collaborators originated in the United States, Italy and Spain and spanned both the acute and convalescent phases of COVID-19. The prospective study material was composed of cDNA or gDNA derived from T cells, B-cell-depleted T cells, or PBMCs. A freely available public database, intended as a resource for researchers studying the immune response to SARS-CoV-2, is where the repertoires were released. Samples came from the ongoing ImmuneRACE study (first 160 participants) plus 1,254 subjects from 6 global collaborators. Subjects who had been exposed to COVID-19, were actively infected with it, or had recovered from it provided the deeply sampled blood TCRbeta repertoires that made up the dataset. HLA class I and class II types, where available, came from metadata supplied by the sample provider rather than from assay-based typing. A de-identified subject ID, COVID-19 status, age in years and sex were almost always included in the sample metadata.

In its sample, this clone was seen a few times. No antigen is known for it. Base qualities were left out, and no much larger clone turns up one base away. The immunoSEQ Assay, a bias-controlled multiplex PCR, was used to amplify TCRbeta CDR3 regions from genomic DNA. From the authors' description of their analysis: Within the assay, amplification of reference gene primers was used to estimate how many nucleated cells each sample contained. Sequence reads were collapsed and filtered to measure the absolute abundance of every unique TCRbeta CDR3 rearrangement. For each sample, productive Simpson clonality was calculated as the square root of Simpson's diversity index over productive rearrangements. This immuneACCESS table, as held by TCRdb, lists in-frame sequences with V and J called but not all clones. Of the missing ones, under half trace to an unresolved V gene in checked studies; the others have no known cause. That table gives V, J and clone size, and the DNA gave D and trimming. Within this sample are about 150,000 clones, with around 84% of them counted one time only. The ten largest make up roughly 8% of the sample.

On the study overall, not on this receptor specifically: How much clinical and demographic metadata was included differed by source and by participant, and the metadata was provided uncurated.

The CDR3 contains 14 residues, cysteine and phenylalanine counted. Only CDR3 DNA is held: 42 bases, read in frame from base 1. Looking up the germline V gene yields CDR1 SGHVS and CDR2 FQNEAQ. The junction shows trimming of 5 bases on V and 5 bases on J, plus 15 bases between the germline ends. In the prospective study, participants were about 18 to 95 years old, resided in about 25 geographic areas of the United States, and were enrolled through a virtual design. Cohort assignment in the prospective study relied on participant-reported clinical history from a screening survey and a study questionnaire. ImmuneRACE Cohort 3 recovered participants were defined by two consecutive negative NP/OP PCR tests, healthcare professional clearance, or symptom resolution. Mobile phlebotomists in the prospective study collected whole blood, serum and a nasopharyngeal or oropharyngeal swab from every participant. Over a 2-month period, participants in the prospective study had the option of providing additional blood draws and questionnaires. Blood samples from the prospective study were shipped frozen or at room temperature prior to DNA extraction.

The chain couples TRBV7-8 to TRBJ1-1; tentative D gene TRBD1, with 5 bases matching. Sequenced input: PBMCs or T cells enriched from blood (not recorded which). The receptor was derived from a woman aged 45-59 years who had recovered from COVID-19. Here the CDR3 is given as CASSRDRIRTEAFF. The base sequence is TGTGCCAGCAGCCGCGACAGAATTCGGACTGAAGCTTTCTTT.